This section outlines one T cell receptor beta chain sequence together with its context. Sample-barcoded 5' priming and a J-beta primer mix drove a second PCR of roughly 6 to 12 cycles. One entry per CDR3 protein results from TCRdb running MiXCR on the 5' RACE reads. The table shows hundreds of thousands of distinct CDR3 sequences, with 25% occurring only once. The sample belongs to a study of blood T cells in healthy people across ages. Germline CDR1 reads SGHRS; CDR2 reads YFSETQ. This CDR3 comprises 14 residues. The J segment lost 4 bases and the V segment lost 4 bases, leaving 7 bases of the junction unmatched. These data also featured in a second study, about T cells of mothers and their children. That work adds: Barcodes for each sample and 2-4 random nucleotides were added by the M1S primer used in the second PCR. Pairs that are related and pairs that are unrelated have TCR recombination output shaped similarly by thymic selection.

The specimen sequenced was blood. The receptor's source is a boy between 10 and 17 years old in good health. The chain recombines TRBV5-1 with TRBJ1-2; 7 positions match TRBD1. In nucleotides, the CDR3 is TGCGCCAGCAGCGGAGGGGGCTATGGCTATGGCTACACCTTC. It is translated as CASSGGGYGYGYTF.